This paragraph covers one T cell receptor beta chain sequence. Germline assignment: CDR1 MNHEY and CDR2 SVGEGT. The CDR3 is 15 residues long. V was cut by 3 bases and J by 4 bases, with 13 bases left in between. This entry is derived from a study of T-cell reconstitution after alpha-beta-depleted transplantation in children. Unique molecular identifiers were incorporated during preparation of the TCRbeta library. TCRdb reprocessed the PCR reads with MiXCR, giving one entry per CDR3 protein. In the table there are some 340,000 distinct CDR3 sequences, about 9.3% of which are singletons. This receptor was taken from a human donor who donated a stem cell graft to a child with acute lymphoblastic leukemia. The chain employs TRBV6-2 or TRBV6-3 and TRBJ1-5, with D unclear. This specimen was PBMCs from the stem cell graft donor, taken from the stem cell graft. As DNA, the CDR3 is TGTGCCAGCAGTTATTTGGGTTCGCGAAATCAGCCCCAGCATTTT. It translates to CASSYLGSRNQPQHF.